The T cell receptor beta chain described here comes from a study of cytotoxic CD8 clonotypes in ibrutinib-treated CLL. For the study at large: Among the patients, around ten presented as relapsed/refractory and fewer than 16 as treatment-naive; about 17 showed unmutated IGHV.

Germline V gene data show CDR1 as MNHNY and CDR2 as SVGAGI (reference sequence). V trimming: 7 bases; J trimming: 5 bases; junction bases outside the gene matches: 7. The CDR3 runs 13 residues. TCRdb's table, derived via immunoSEQ multiplex PCR, lists solely in-frame clones and lacks some. The sample has approximately 140,000 clones; roughly 80% are singletons. Notes on the study in general: Clonality climbed at ibrutinib response, then dropped toward baseline at progression.

In the case of this clone: Its antigen is still unknown.

The chain links TRBV6-6 to TRBJ1-2, with 7 bases lining up with TRBD1. Sequenced material: PBMCs, taken after 12 months of ibrutinib treatment. This receptor was taken from a human donor with chronic lymphocytic leukemia. The CDR3 spells CASTPTGKYGYTF. The CDR3 DNA reads TGTGCCAGCACCCCGACAGGGAAATATGGCTACACCTTC.